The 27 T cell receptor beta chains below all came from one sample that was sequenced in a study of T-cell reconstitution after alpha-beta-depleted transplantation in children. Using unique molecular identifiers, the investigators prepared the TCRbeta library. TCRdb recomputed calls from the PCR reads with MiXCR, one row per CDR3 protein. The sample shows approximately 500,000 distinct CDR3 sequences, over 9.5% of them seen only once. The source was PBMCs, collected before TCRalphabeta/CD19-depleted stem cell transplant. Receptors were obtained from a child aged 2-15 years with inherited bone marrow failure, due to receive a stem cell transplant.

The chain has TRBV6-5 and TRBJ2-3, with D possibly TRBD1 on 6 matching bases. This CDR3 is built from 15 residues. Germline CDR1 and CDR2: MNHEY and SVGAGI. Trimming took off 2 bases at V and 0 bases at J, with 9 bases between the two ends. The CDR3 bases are TGTGCCAGCAGTTACCTCGGGACAAGCACAGATACGCAGTATTTT. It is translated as CASSYLGTSTDTQYF.

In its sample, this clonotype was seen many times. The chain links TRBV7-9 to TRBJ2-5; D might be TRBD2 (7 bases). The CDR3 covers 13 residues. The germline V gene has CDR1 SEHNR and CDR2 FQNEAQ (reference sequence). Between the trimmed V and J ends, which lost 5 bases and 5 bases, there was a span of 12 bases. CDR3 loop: CASSGGGEETQYF. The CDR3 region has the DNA TGTGCCAGCAGCGGGGGGGGCGAGGAGACCCAGTACTTC. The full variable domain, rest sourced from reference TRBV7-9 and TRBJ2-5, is DTGVSQNPRHKITKRGQNVTFRCDPISEHNRLYWYRQTLGQGPEFLTYFQNEAQLEKSRLLSDRFSAERPKGSFSTLEIQRTEQGDSAMYLCASSGGGEETQYFGPGTRLLVL.

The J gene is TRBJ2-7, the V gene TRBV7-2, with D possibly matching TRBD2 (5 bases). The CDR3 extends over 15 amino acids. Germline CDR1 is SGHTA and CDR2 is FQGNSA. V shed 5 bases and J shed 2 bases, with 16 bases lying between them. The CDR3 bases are TGTGCCAGCAGCGACCTCCCGGACTCCACCTACGAGCAGTACTTC. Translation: CASSDLPDSTYEQYF. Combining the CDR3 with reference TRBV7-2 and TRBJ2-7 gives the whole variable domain GAGVSQSPSNKVTEKGKDVELRCDPISGHTALYWYRQSLGQGLEFLIYFQGNSAPDKSGLPSDRFSAERTGGSVSTLTIQRTQQEDSAVYLCASSDLPDSTYEQYFGPGTRLTVT.

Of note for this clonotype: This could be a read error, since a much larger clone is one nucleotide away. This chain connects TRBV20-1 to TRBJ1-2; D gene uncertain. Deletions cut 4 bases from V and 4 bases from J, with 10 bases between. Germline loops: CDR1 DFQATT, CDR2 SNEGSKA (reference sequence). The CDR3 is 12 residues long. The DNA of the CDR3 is TGCAGTGCTACCAGCGCCCTCTATGGCTACACCTTC. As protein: CSATSALYGYTF.

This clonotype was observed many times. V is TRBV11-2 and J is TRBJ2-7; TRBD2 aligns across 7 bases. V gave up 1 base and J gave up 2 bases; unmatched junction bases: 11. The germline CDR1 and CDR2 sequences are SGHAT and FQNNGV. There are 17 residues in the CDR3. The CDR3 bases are TGTGCCAGCAGCTTAGTAAGGGGAGGGAGGTCTACCTACGAGCAGTACTTC. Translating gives CASSLVRGGRSTYEQYF.

The CDR3 sequence is CSAGIATVEQFF. The CDR3 DNA reads as TGCAGTGCTGGGATTGCGACTGTTGAGCAGTTCTTC. This chain links TRBV20-1 with TRBJ2-1; D not resolved. V lost 5 bases and J lost 9, with 14 bases in between. This CDR3 is 12 amino acids long. In germline, CDR1 is DFQATT, CDR2 SNEGSKA (reference sequence).

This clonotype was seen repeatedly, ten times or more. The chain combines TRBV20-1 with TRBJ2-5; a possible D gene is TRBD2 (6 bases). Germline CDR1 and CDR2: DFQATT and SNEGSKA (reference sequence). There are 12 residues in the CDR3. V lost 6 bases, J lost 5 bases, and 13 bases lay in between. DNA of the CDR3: TGCAGTGCGGGGGGTGGCGACGAGACCCAGTACTTC. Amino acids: CSAGGGDETQYF.

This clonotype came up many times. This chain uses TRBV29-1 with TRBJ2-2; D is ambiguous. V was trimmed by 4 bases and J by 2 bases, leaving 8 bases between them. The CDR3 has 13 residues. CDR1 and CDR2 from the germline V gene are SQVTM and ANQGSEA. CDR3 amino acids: CSVVRINTGELFF. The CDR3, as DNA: TGCAGCGTTGTCCGAATAAACACCGGGGAGCTGTTTTTT.

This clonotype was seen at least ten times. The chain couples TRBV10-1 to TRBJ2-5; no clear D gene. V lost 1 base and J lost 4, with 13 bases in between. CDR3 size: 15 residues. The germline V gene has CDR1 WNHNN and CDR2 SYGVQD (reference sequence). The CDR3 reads CASSEFPRTGETQYF. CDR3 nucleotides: TGCGCCAGCAGTGAGTTCCCCCGAACTGGAGAGACCCAGTACTTC.

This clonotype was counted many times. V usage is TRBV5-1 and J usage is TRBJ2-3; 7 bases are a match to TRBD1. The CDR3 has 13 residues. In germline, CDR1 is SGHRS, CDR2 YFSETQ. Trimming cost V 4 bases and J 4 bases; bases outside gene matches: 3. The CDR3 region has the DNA TGCGCCAGCAGCCCAACAGGGGCAGATACGCAGTATTTT. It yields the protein CASSPTGADTQYF.

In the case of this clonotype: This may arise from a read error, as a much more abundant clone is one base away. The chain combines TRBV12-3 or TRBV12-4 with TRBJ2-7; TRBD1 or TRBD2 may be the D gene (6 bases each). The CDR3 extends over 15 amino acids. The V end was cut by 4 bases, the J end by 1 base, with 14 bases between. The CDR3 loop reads CASSSDPGASYEQYF. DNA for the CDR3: TGTGCCAGCAGTTCCGATCCGGGGGCATCCTACGAGCAGTACTTC.

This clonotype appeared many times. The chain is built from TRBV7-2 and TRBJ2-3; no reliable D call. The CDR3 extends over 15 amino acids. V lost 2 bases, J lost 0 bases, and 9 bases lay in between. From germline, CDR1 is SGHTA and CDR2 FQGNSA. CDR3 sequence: CASSLIGVSTDTQYF. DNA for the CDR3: TGTGCCAGCAGCTTAATCGGAGTTAGCACAGATACGCAGTATTTT.

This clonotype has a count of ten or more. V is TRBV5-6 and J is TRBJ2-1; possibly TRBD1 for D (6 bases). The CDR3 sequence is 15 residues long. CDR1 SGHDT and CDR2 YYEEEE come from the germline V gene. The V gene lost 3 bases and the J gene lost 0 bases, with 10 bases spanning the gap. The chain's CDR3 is CASSWGQSSYNEQFF. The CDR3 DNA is TGTGCCAGCAGCTGGGGGCAGAGCTCCTACAATGAGCAGTTCTTC.

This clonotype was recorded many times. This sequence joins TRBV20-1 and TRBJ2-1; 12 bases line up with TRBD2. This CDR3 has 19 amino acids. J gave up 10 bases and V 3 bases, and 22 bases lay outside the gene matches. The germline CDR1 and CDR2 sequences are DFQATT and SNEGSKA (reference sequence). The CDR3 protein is CSASLVSGSSGRDHLEQFF. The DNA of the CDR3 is TGCAGTGCTAGTCTCGTTAGTGGGTCTAGCGGGAGGGATCATTTAGAGCAGTTCTTC.

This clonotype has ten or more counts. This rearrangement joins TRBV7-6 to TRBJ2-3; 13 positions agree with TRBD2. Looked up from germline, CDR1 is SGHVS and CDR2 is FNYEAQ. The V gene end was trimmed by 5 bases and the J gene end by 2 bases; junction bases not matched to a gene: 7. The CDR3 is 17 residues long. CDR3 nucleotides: TGTGCCAGCAGCGCCGGACTAGCGGGAGCCAACACAGATACGCAGTATTTT. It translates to CASSAGLAGANTDTQYF. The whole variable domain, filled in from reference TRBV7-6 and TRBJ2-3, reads GAGVSQSPRYKVTKRGQDVALRCDPISGHVSLYWYRQALGQGPEFLTYFNYEAQQDKSGLPNDRFSAERPEGSISTLTIQRTEQRDSAMYRCASSAGLAGANTDTQYFGPGTRLTVL.

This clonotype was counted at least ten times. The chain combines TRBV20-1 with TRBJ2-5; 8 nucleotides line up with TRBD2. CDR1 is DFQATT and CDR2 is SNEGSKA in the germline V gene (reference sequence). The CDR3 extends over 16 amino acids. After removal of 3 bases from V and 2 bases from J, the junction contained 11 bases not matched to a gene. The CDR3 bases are TGCAGTGCTAGTCTTACGGCTAGCGGGCTACAAGAGACCCAGTACTTC. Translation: CSASLTASGLQETQYF.

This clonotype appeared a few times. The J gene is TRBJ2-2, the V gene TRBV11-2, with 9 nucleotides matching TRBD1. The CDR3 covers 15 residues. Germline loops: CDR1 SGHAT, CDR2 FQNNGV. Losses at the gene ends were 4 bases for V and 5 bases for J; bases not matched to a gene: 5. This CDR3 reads CASSSGQGWTGELFF. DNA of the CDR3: TGTGCCAGCAGCTCGGGACAGGGTTGGACCGGGGAGCTGTTTTTT.

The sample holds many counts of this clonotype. CDR3 bases: TGTGCCAGCAGCTTAGGGGCTAGCGGGAGGAAGGTCTACGAGCAGTACTTC. This gives the protein CASSLGASGRKVYEQYF. The chain links TRBV7-9 to TRBJ2-7; 11 positions match TRBD2. After removal of 1 base from V and 3 bases from J, the junction contained 8 bases not matched to a gene. The CDR3 is 17 residues long. Germline V gives CDR1 SEHNR, CDR2 FQNEAQ (reference sequence).

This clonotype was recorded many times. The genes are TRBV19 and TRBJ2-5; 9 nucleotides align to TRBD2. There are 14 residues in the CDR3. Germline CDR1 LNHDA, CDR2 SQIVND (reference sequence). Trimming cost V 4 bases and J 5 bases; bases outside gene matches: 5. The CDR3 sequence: CASSSFSGSETQYF. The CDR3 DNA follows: TGTGCCAGTAGTAGTTTTAGCGGGAGTGAGACCCAGTACTTC. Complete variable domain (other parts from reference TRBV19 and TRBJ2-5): DGGITQSPKYLFRKEGQNVTLSCEQNLNHDAMYWYRQDPGQGLRLIYYSQIVNDFQKGDIAEGYSVSREKKESFPLTVTSAQKNPTAFYLCASSSFSGSETQYFGPGTRLLVL.

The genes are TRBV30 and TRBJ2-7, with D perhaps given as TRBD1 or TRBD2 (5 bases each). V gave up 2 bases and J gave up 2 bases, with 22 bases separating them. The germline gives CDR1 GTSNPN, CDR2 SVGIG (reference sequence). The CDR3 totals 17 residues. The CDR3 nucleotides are TGTGCCTGGAGTCCGATAACCCGGGACGGGCTGGCCTACGAGCAGTACTTC. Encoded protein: CAWSPITRDGLAYEQYF.

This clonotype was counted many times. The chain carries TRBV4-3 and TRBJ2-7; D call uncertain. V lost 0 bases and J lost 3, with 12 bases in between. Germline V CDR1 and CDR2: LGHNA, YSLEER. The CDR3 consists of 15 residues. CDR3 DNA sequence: TGCGCCAGCAGCCAAGATCTCTCGGACGGCTACGAGCAGTACTTC. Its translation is CASSQDLSDGYEQYF.

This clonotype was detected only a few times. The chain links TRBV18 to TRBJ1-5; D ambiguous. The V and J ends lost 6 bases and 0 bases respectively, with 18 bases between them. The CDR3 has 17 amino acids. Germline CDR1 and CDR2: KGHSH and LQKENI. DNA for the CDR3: TGTGCCAGCTCCCTCATGGGAGGGCAGTATAGCAATCAGCCCCAGCATTTT. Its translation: CASSLMGGQYSNQPQHF.

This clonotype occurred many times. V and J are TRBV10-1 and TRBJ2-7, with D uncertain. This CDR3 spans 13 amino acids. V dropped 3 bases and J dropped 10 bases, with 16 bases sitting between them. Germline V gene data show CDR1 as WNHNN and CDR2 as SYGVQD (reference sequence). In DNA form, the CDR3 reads TGCGCCAGCAGTGAACGTCTGAGCGAGAGACAGTACTTC. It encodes CASSERLSERQYF.

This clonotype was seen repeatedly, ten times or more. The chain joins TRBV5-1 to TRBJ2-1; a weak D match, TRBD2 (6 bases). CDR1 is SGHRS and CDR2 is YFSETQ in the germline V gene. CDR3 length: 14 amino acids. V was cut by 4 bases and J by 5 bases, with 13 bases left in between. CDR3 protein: CASSPLAAHNEQFF. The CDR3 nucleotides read TGCGCCAGCAGCCCGTTAGCGGCGCACAATGAGCAGTTCTTC.

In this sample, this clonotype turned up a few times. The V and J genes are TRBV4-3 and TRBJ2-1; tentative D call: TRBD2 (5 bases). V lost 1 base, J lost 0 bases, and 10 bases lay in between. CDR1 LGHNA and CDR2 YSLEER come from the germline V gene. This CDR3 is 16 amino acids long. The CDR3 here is CASSQVAPSSYNEQFF. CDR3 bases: TGCGCCAGCAGCCAAGTAGCGCCGAGCTCCTACAATGAGCAGTTCTTC.

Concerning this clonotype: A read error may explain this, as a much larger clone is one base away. The DNA of the CDR3 is TGTGCCAGCAGTTTAGGTCTAGCGGGAGTAATTGGGGAGCTGCTTTTT. This translates into CASSLGLAGVIGELLF. The chain couples TRBV12-3 or TRBV12-4 to TRBJ2-2, with 10 bases fitting TRBD2. The CDR3 is made up of 16 amino acids.

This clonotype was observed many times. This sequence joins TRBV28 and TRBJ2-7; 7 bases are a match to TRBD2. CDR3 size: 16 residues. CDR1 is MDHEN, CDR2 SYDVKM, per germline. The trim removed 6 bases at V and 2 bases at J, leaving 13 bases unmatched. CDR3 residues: CASSLPGSGNTYEQYF. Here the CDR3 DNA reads TGTGCCAGCAGCCTTCCCGGCAGCGGGAATACCTACGAGCAGTACTTC.